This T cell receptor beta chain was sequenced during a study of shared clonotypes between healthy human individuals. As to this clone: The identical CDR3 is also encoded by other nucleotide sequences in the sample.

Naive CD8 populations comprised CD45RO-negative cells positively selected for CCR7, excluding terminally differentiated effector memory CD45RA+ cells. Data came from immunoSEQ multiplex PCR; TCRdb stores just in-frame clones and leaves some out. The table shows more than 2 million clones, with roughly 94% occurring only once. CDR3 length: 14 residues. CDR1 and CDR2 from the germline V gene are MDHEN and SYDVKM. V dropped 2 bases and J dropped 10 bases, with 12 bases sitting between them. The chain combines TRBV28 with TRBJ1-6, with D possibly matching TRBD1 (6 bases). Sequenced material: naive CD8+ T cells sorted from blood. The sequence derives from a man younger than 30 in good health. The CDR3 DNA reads TGTGCCAGCAGTTTAGGGGGCCTGGGATCACCCCTCCACTTT. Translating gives CASSLGGLGSPLHF.